These 27 T cell receptor beta chains were sequenced from one sample in a study of blood T cell repertoires in COVID-19 (dated by TCRdb to about 2020). Library preparation employed the immunoSEQ multiplex PCR assay. The clones in this table, taken by TCRdb from immuneACCESS, are in-frame only. Not every clone is retained; where verified, under half of the shortfall comes from an unresolved V gene, and the cause of the rest is unknown. This sample lists 110,000 or so clones; more than 60% were detected once. The ten largest clones add up to around 6.6% of the sample. The sequencing input was peripheral blood. These receptors were taken from a man in his 70s with acute or convalescent COVID-19.

CDR3 region: CASSSAGTGGTEAFF. Written as DNA, the CDR3 is TGTGCCAGCAGTTCCGCCGGGACAGGGGGCACTGAAGCTTTCTTT. V and J are TRBV6-2 or TRBV6-3 and TRBJ1-1, with 11 bases matching TRBD1. Germline V CDR1 and CDR2: MNHEY, SVGEGT. This CDR3 comprises 15 residues. V was clipped by 4 bases and J by 4 bases; unmatched bases: 5.

J is TRBJ1-2 and V is TRBV6-5, with a weak D call TRBD1 (5 bases). The CDR3 loop spans 16 amino acids. Looked up from germline, CDR1 is MNHEY and CDR2 is SVGAGI. V was pared by 0 bases and J by 2 bases, with 13 bases between. In DNA, the CDR3 is TGTGCCAGCAGTTACTCTCGGGCGGGGGGGAACTATGGCTACACCTTC. This encodes CASSYSRAGGNYGYTF.

Note on this clone: Germline is not matched at one junction end, which may reflect a read error. This rearrangement joins TRBV2 to TRBJ2-3; D remains unclear. Germline assignment: CDR1 SNHLY and CDR2 FYNNEI. CDR3 size: 14 residues. The CDR3 sequence is CASIDFISTDTQYF. CDR3 sequence (DNA): TGTGCCAGCATTGACTTTATAAGCACGGATACGCAGTATTTT.

This chain connects TRBV7-2 to TRBJ1-2; D is ambiguous. This CDR3 is 15 amino acids long. V lost 2 bases and J lost 5, with 15 bases in between. Germline CDR1 is SGHTA and CDR2 is FQGNSA. CDR3 in amino acids: CASSLIRTAEYGYTF. In nucleotides, the CDR3 is TGTGCCAGCAGCTTAATCAGGACTGCAGAGTATGGCTACACCTTC.

The rearrangement joins TRBV6-5 to TRBJ1-2, with unresolved D. Trimming removed 4 bases at V and 8 bases at J, with 17 bases between. The germline V gene has CDR1 MNHEY and CDR2 SVGAGI. This CDR3 is built from 14 residues. The CDR3 DNA follows: TGTGCCAGCAGTTCCCCGGACTTGGTAGGGGGCTACACCTTC. Translating it yields CASSSPDLVGGYTF.

The rearrangement uses TRBV7-2 and TRBJ2-7; possible D gene TRBD1, 6 bases. The CDR3 consists of 17 residues. Germline lookup yields CDR1 SGHTA and CDR2 FQGNSA. Trimming took off 5 bases at V and 3 bases at J, with 23 bases between the two ends. The CDR3 protein is CASSQTPFGTRIYEQYF. The DNA for the CDR3 is TGTGCCAGCAGCCAAACCCCTTTCGGGACACGTATCTACGAGCAGTACTTC.

The rearrangement links TRBV25-1 to TRBJ2-7; TRBD1 agrees at 7 bases. Germline assignment: CDR1 MGHDK and CDR2 SYGVNS. Trimming took 3 bases from V and 2 from J; bases not matched to a gene: 7. This CDR3 has 15 amino acids. The CDR3 DNA reads as TGTGCCAGCAGTGACCCAAACAGGGGCGCCTACGAGCAGTACTTC. Translated: CASSDPNRGAYEQYF.

The rearrangement uses TRBV30 and TRBJ2-1; 11 nucleotides match TRBD2. The germline V gene encodes CDR1 GTSNPN and CDR2 SVGIG (reference sequence). The CDR3 is made up of 14 amino acids. V dropped 0 bases and J dropped 6; count of bases not matched to a gene: 1. The CDR3 loop reads CAWSVLAGANEQFF. CDR3 DNA sequence: TGTGCCTGGAGTGTACTAGCGGGGGCCAATGAGCAGTTCTTC. The variable domain in full, with the rest retrieved from reference TRBV30 and TRBJ2-1, is SQTIHQWPATLVQPVGSPLSLECTVEGTSNPNLYWYRQAAGRGLQLLFYSVGIGQISSEVPQNLSASRPQDRQFILSSKKLLLSDSGFYLCAWSVLAGANEQFFGPGTRLTVL.

The chain joins TRBV29-1 to TRBJ1-1; D is undetermined. CDR3 size: 13 residues. The V gene's germline CDR1 is SQVTM and CDR2 ANQGSEA. V dropped 6 bases and J dropped 4 bases, with 15 bases sitting between them. The CDR3 DNA follows: TGCAGCGTAACGGGAAACGCGGGCACTGAAGCTTTCTTT. Amino acids: CSVTGNAGTEAFF.

This rearrangement joins TRBV19 to TRBJ1-5; D is possibly TRBD1 (6 bases). This CDR3 has 14 amino acids. Germline lookup yields CDR1 LNHDA and CDR2 SQIVND (reference sequence). Trimming stripped 8 bases from V and 0 bases from J, with 11 bases between. Here the CDR3 DNA reads TGTGCCAGTTGGGCGACAGGTAGCAATCAGCCCCAGCATTTT. Amino acids: CASWATGSNQPQHF.

V is TRBV18 and J is TRBJ1-1, with 12 bases aligning to TRBD1. The J segment lost 5 bases and the V segment lost 6 bases, leaving 7 bases of the junction unmatched. CDR3 length: 15 residues. Germline CDR1 KGHSH, CDR2 LQKENI. This CDR3 reads CASSPRDRGLTEAFF. The DNA of the CDR3 is TGTGCCAGCTCTCCCCGGGACAGGGGGCTTACTGAAGCTTTCTTT.

The J gene is TRBJ1-2, the V gene TRBV5-6; TRBD1 might be the D (5 bases). Germline loops: CDR1 SGHDT, CDR2 YYEEEE. The CDR3 loop spans 14 amino acids. V lost 0 bases, J lost 6 bases, and 12 bases lay in between. In DNA, the CDR3 is TGTGCCAGCAGCTTGGTAGGCAGGGAGGATGGCTACACCTTC. This gives the protein CASSLVGREDGYTF.

This clone was picked up one time. This chain joins TRBV10-3 and TRBJ1-6; maybe TRBD1 (6 bases). Per germline, CDR1 ENHRY and CDR2 SYGVKD. Trimming took off 7 bases at V and 10 bases at J, with 17 bases between the two ends. The CDR3 runs to 14 residues. CDR3 amino acids: CAIKPPGQQSPLHF. CDR3 DNA: TGTGCCATCAAGCCGCCGGGACAACAATCACCCCTCCACTTT.

This chain links TRBV30 with TRBJ2-1; D is unclear. CDR3 length equals 16 residues. Germline V gene lookup returns CDR1 GTSNPN and CDR2 SVGIG (reference sequence). Deletions cut 0 bases from V and 6 bases from J, with 18 bases between. CDR3 nucleotides: TGTGCCTGGAGTGTACGACCTACTACCAAATCCAATGAGCAGTTCTTC. Encoded protein: CAWSVRPTTKSNEQFF.

The chain carries TRBV21-1 and TRBJ2-7; TRBD1 is the table's D call, not checked against the DNA. TRBV21-1 is designated a pseudogene. This CDR3 region has 15 residues. The CDR3 is CASSPRTGGPHEQYF. CDR3 nucleotide sequence: TGTGCCAGCAGCCCGCGGACAGGGGGCCCCCACGAGCAGTACTTC.

This clone was found a few times. The J gene is TRBJ1-1, the V gene TRBV5-1; 8 bases fit TRBD1. This CDR3 is 16 amino acids long. Trimming took 3 bases from V and 7 from J; bases not matched to a gene: 14. Looked up from germline, CDR1 is SGHRS and CDR2 is YFSETQ. This chain's CDR3 is CASSSNPQGAGGEAFF. In DNA, the CDR3 is TGCGCCAGCAGCTCAAATCCCCAGGGGGCCGGGGGTGAAGCTTTCTTT.

The gene calls are TRBV15 and TRBJ1-2; D is unclear. The CDR3 has 15 amino acids. The V gene's germline CDR1 is LNHNV and CDR2 YYDKDF (reference sequence). The V end lost 5 bases, the J end lost 8 bases, and 21 bases lay between the germline ends. CDR3 residues: CATSPRESPSGGYTF. Here the CDR3 DNA reads TGTGCCACCAGCCCCCGGGAATCGCCCTCGGGGGGCTACACCTTC.

V is TRBV6-2 or TRBV6-3 and J is TRBJ1-5, with 9 nucleotides matching TRBD1. This CDR3 is built from 16 residues. Germline V gene data show CDR1 as MNHEY and CDR2 as SVGEGT. The V gene end was trimmed by 7 bases and the J gene end by 7 bases; junction bases not matched to a gene: 14. CDR3 in DNA: TGTGCCAGCACCCCTGGGAACAGGGGGCTCGGGCAGCCCCAGCATTTT. Translating gives CASTPGNRGLGQPQHF.

This clone was detected only once. This chain connects TRBV7-9 to TRBJ1-1, with TRBD1 as a possible D gene (5 bases). Trimming stripped 5 bases from V and 3 bases from J, with 13 bases between. The CDR3 spans 14 residues. Germline lookup yields CDR1 SEHNR and CDR2 FQNEAQ (reference sequence). The CDR3, as DNA: TGTGCCAGCAGCCTAACCAGGGAGGACACTGAAGCTTTCTTT. Its protein product is CASSLTREDTEAFF.

CDR3 sequence reads: CASRPGRGDYGYTF. The CDR3 DNA reads TGTGCCAGTAGGCCGGGTCGGGGGGACTATGGCTACACCTTC. The rearrangement joins TRBV19 to TRBJ1-2; perhaps TRBD1 as D (5 bases). The CDR3 sequence is 14 residues long. CDR1 is LNHDA and CDR2 is SQIVND in the germline V gene (reference sequence). Trimming stripped 6 bases from V and 3 bases from J, with 14 bases between.

In this sample, this clone turned up a few times. The chain links TRBV6-5 to TRBJ1-2; D remains unclear. Germline V gene data show CDR1 as MNHEY and CDR2 as SVGAGI. The CDR3 is made up of 15 amino acids. V shed 2 bases and J shed 3 bases, with 13 bases lying between them. The CDR3 DNA sequence: TGTGCCAGCAGTTACGGCGCCGGACTTTACTATGGCTACACCTTC. Protein sequence: CASSYGAGLYYGYTF.

This clone has more than one count but fewer than ten. The CDR3 sequence is CASRPTGGGSGTQYF. DNA of the CDR3: TGCGCCAGCAGGCCAACTGGTGGCGGGAGCGGGACCCAGTACTTC. The chain carries TRBV5-1 and TRBJ2-5; TRBD2 agrees at 7 bases. The J segment lost 7 bases and the V segment lost 5 bases, leaving 14 bases of the junction unmatched. The CDR3 sequence is 15 residues long. The germline V gene has CDR1 SGHRS and CDR2 YFSETQ.

The chain couples TRBV19 to TRBJ1-2; D is possibly TRBD1 (6 bases). The V end was cut by 2 bases, the J end by 3 bases, with 10 bases between. The germline CDR1 and CDR2 sequences are LNHDA and SQIVND (reference sequence). This CDR3 spans 14 amino acids. CDR3 in DNA: TGTGCCAGTAGTATAAGACGGACAGACTATGGCTACACCTTC. It codes for CASSIRRTDYGYTF. Variable domain in full (rest from reference TRBV19 and TRBJ1-2): DGGITQSPKYLFRKEGQNVTLSCEQNLNHDAMYWYRQDPGQGLRLIYYSQIVNDFQKGDIAEGYSVSREKKESFPLTVTSAQKNPTAFYLCASSIRRTDYGYTFGSGTRLTVV.

V is TRBV3-1 (or the pseudogene TRBV3-2) and J is TRBJ1-5; no firm D call. V was clipped by 1 base and J by 6 bases, with 13 bases between them. The CDR3 has 15 residues. Germline assignment: CDR1 LGHDT and CDR2 YNNKEL (reference sequence). CDR3 nucleotide sequence: TGTGCCAGCAGCCAAGTCTGGGGAGGAGGTCAGCCCCAGCATTTT. Amino acids: CASSQVWGGGQPQHF.

The rearrangement links TRBV4-3 to TRBJ1-2; D possibly corresponds to TRBD1 (5 bases). CDR3 length: 15 residues. CDR1 is LGHNA, CDR2 YSLEER, per germline. Between the trimmed V and J ends, which lost 0 bases and 4 bases, there was a span of 12 bases. The CDR3 bases are TGCGCCAGCAGCCAAGACTGGGGGGGGAGCTATGGCTACACCTTC. Translation gives CASSQDWGGSYGYTF.

V usage is TRBV5-5 and J usage is TRBJ2-1; 7 nucleotides align to TRBD2. This CDR3 spans 15 amino acids. Germline lookup yields CDR1 SGHKS and CDR2 YYEKEE (reference sequence). The trim removed 4 bases at V and 2 bases at J, leaving 6 bases unmatched. The CDR3 spells CASSASGGAYNEQFF. DNA of the CDR3: TGTGCCAGCAGCGCCAGTGGGGGGGCCTACAATGAGCAGTTCTTC.

The chain combines TRBV4-2 with TRBJ2-7; TRBD2 agrees at 9 bases. The CDR3 length is 16 residues. After removal of 0 bases from V and 4 bases from J, the junction contained 7 bases not matched to a gene. Germline V gives CDR1 LGHNA, CDR2 YNFKEQ. The CDR3 is CASSQDNPSGIYEQYF. CDR3 DNA: TGTGCCAGCAGCCAAGACAACCCTAGCGGGATTTACGAGCAGTACTTC.